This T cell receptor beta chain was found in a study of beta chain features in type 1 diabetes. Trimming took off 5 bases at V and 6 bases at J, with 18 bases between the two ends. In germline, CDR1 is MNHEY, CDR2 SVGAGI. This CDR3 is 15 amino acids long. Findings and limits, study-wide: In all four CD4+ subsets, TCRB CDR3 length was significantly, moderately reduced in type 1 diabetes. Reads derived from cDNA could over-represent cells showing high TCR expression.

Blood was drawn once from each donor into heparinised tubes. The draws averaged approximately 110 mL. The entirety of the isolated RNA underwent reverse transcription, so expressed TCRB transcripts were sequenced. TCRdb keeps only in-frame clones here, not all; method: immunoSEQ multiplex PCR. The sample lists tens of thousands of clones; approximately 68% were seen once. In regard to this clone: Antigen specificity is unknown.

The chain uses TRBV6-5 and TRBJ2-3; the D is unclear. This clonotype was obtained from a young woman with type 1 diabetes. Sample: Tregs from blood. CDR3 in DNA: TGTGCCAGCAGTCCCTCAGGTTCCCCCTGGGATACGCAGTATTTT. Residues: CASSPSGSPWDTQYF.